This TCR beta chain was obtained from a study of CD8 T cells in ankylosing spondylitis. Findings and limits, study-wide: What appeared characteristic of ankylosing spondylitis blood was a TCR beta motif of under 10 highly homologous variants.

TCR beta libraries were made by quantitative 5'-RACE with molecular barcodes. TCRdb re-derived calls from the 5' RACE reads in MiXCR, one entry per CDR3 protein. Of fewer than 200,000 distinct CDR3 sequences listed, approximately 10% are singletons. This clonotype has a count of ten or more. Its antigen is as yet unknown. Germline CDR1 is LGHNA and CDR2 is YNFKEQ. The germline V and J ends were trimmed by 1 base and 6 bases, with 7 bases remaining between them. The CDR3 is 13 residues long. The rearrangement uses TRBV4-2 and TRBJ2-1; D is undetermined. This sequence originates from a female donor with ankylosing spondylitis or in good health (not recorded which). Sequences were obtained from blood, either unsorted or a sorted T cell fraction (not recorded which). This CDR3 reads CASSQVAGNEQFF. The DNA for the CDR3 is TGTGCCAGCAGCCAAGTGGCAGGCAATGAGCAGTTCTTC.